The 17 T cell receptor beta chains below come from one sample, sequenced in a study of cytomegalovirus exposure and HLA in healthy donors (TCRdb year 2017). Libraries came from the immunoSEQ multiplex PCR assay. For the multiplex PCR, a mixture combining 60 forward primers for TCR Vbeta segments and 13 reverse primers for TCR Jbeta segments was used. Held by TCRdb, this immuneACCESS table contains in-frame sequences only and omits some clones. Under half of the omission traces to an unresolved V gene where checked; the cause of the rest is unknown. In this sample the table shows approximately 130,000 clones, about 80% of which occur a single time. Around 3.6% of the sample belongs to the ten largest clones. The specimen sequenced was PBMCs. The receptors shown here come from a man younger than 40 in good health and CMV-seronegative.

V is TRBV10-1 and J is TRBJ2-3; 9 bases agree with TRBD1. V shed 3 bases and J 3 bases; nucleotides not matched to a gene: 4. The CDR3 spans 15 residues. Germline values: CDR1 WNHNN, CDR2 SYGVQD (reference sequence). The CDR3 DNA is TGCGCCAGCAGTGACCCGGGACAGGGAACAGATACGCAGTATTTT. This codes for CASSDPGQGTDTQYF.

This clone turned up a few times. The V and J genes are TRBV19 and TRBJ2-1; 9 bases fit TRBD2. J was trimmed by 3 bases and V by 1 base; bases with no gene match: 1. Germline CDR1 is LNHDA and CDR2 is SQIVND (reference sequence). The length of the CDR3 is 15 residues. The CDR3 DNA reads TGTGCCAGTAGTATAGCTAGCGGGATCTACAATGAGCAGTTCTTC. Protein: CASSIASGIYNEQFF.

A single count supports this clone. The chain couples TRBV7-9 to TRBJ2-3, with D perhaps TRBD2 (6 bases). Germline V gene lookup returns CDR1 SEHNR and CDR2 FQNEAQ (reference sequence). Trimming took off 1 base at V and 3 bases at J, with 11 bases between the two ends. The CDR3 has 15 residues. CDR3 protein: CASSLDGGPTDTQYF. The CDR3 region has the DNA TGTGCCAGCAGCTTAGACGGAGGGCCAACAGATACGCAGTATTTT.

The rearrangement links TRBV14 to TRBJ2-3; TRBD2 agrees at 7 bases. The CDR3 covers 17 residues. Germline V gene lookup returns CDR1 SGHDN and CDR2 FVKESK. J gave up 0 bases and V 5 bases, and 11 bases lay outside the gene matches. As DNA, the CDR3 is TGTGCCAGCAGCTCAAGGTTAAGCGGGGCGAGCACAGATACGCAGTATTTT. It yields the protein CASSSRLSGASTDTQYF.

This chain uses TRBV12-5 with TRBJ2-1, with 14 positions matching TRBD2. The CDR3 is 18 residues long. The V and J ends lost 7 bases and 1 base, in that order; junction bases with no gene match: 9. Germline CDR1 reads LGHNT; CDR2 reads FRNRAP. CDR3 sequence reads: CASARGLAGGASYNEQFF. The CDR3 region has the DNA TGTGCTAGTGCTCGCGGACTAGCGGGAGGAGCATCCTACAATGAGCAGTTCTTC.

The chain employs TRBV19 and TRBJ1-1, with D uncertain. Germline CDR1 and CDR2: LNHDA and SQIVND (reference sequence). V lost 6 bases and J lost 0, with 8 bases in between. The CDR3 sequence is 13 residues long. DNA of the CDR3: TGTGCCAGTAGCAGTAATTTGAACACTGAAGCTTTCTTT. Residues: CASSSNLNTEAFF. Together with reference TRBV19 and TRBJ1-1, the CDR3 gives the full variable domain: DGGITQSPKYLFRKEGQNVTLSCEQNLNHDAMYWYRQDPGQGLRLIYYSQIVNDFQKGDIAEGYSVSREKKESFPLTVTSAQKNPTAFYLCASSSNLNTEAFFGQGTRLTVV.

This clone was counted between two and nine times. The chain combines TRBV28 with TRBJ1-5; D perhaps matches TRBD1 (6 bases). This CDR3 is built from 16 residues. CDR1 is MDHEN and CDR2 is SYDVKM in the germline V gene. The V end was cut by 3 bases, the J end by 6 bases, with 18 bases between. Here the CDR3 DNA reads TGTGCCAGCAGTTTTAAATTCGCAGGGGCTGGTCAGCCCCAGCATTTT. Its translation is CASSFKFAGAGQPQHF.

V usage is TRBV28 and J usage is TRBJ2-3, with D uncertain. With 7 bases removed from V and 1 base from J, the gap between germline ends came to 12 bases. Germline CDR1 is MDHEN and CDR2 is SYDVKM. CDR3 length: 14 amino acids. CDR3 DNA sequence: TGTGCCAGCACTCCCCCGGGTGGCACAGATACGCAGTATTTT. It yields the protein CASTPPGGTDTQYF.

This clone was found a few times. The chain joins TRBV4-1 to TRBJ1-2; 9 bases align to TRBD1. CDR1 is MGHRA, CDR2 YSYEKL, per germline. The CDR3 runs 15 residues. Losses at the gene ends were 1 base for V and 3 bases for J; bases not matched to a gene: 3. The CDR3, as DNA: TGCGCCAGCAGCCAAGGGGACAGGGCCCACTATGGCTACACCTTC. This sequence encodes CASSQGDRAHYGYTF.

With regard to this clone: The conserved phenylalanine or tryptophan normally closing the CDR3 is absent here, so this likely arose from a read error. The rearrangement uses TRBV9 and TRBJ1-1; no firm D call. The V gene's germline CDR1 is SGDLS and CDR2 YYNGEE. V was cut by 3 bases and J by 2 bases, with 11 bases left in between. CDR3 length: 14 amino acids. The CDR3 protein is CASSGAQDNTEAFL. The CDR3 region has the DNA TGTGCCAGCAGCGGGGCACAAGATAACACTGAAGCTTTCCTT.

The rearrangement links TRBV5-1 to TRBJ2-1; maybe TRBD2 (7 bases). Germline V gene sequence: CDR1 SGHRS, CDR2 YFSETQ. Between the trimmed V and J ends, which lost 3 bases and 6 bases, there was a span of 10 bases. This CDR3 has 13 residues. For the CDR3, the DNA is TGCGCCAGCAGCTCGGGGGGCAGCAATGAGCAGTTCTTC. It codes for CASSSGGSNEQFF.

The chain uses TRBV28 and TRBJ1-2, with 7 bases lining up with TRBD1. J was trimmed by 5 bases and V by 10 bases; bases with no gene match: 10. Germline CDR1 is MDHEN and CDR2 is SYDVKM. There are 13 residues in the CDR3. The CDR3 DNA reads as TGTGCCACTCCCCAGACAGGGAATTATGGCTACACCTTC. Amino acid sequence: CATPQTGNYGYTF.

V gene TRBV11-3 combines with J gene TRBJ2-3, with TRBD1 as a possible D gene (5 bases). Germline CDR1 is SGHNT and CDR2 is YENEEA. This CDR3 contains 13 residues. The germline V and J ends were trimmed by 2 bases and 3 bases, with 6 bases remaining between them. The CDR3, as DNA: TGTGCCAGCAGCTTAAGACAGACAGATACGCAGTATTTT. Encoded protein: CASSLRQTDTQYF.

In its sample, this clone was seen once. V is TRBV14 and J is TRBJ1-2, with 7 bases that match TRBD1. The V segment lost 6 bases and the J segment 3 bases; nucleotides outside the gene matches: 10. The CDR3 is 15 residues long. Germline values: CDR1 SGHDN, CDR2 FVKESK. Here the CDR3 DNA reads TGTGCCAGCAGGATCTCCAATGGACAGGACTATGGCTACACCTTC. As protein: CASRISNGQDYGYTF.

This clone was seen only once. The junction does not match germline at one end; this may be a read error. The chain uses TRBV4-2 and TRBJ2-2; tentative D call: TRBD2 (5 bases). The CDR3 contains 16 residues. The V gene's germline CDR1 is LGHNA and CDR2 YNFKEQ. The CDR3 here is CASSQDSSSNTGELLF. The DNA for the CDR3 is TGTGCCAGCAGCCAAGATTCCAGCTCGAACACCGGGGAGCTGCTTTTT.

The gene calls are TRBV18 and TRBJ2-6; weak D call: TRBD1 (5 bases). V was clipped by 1 base and J by 4 bases, with 8 bases between them. This CDR3 contains 15 residues. Germline CDR1 is KGHSH and CDR2 is LQKENI. CDR3 loop: CASSPLGVGANVLTF. For the CDR3, the DNA is TGTGCCAGCTCACCACTAGGGGTCGGGGCCAACGTCCTGACTTTC. The whole variable domain, remainder taken from reference TRBV18 and TRBJ2-6, is NAGVMQNPRHLVRRRGQEARLRCSPMKGHSHVYWYRQLPEEGLKFMVYLQKENIIDESGMPKERFSAEFPKEGPSILRIQQVVRGDSAAYFCASSPLGVGANVLTFGAGSRLTVL.

This clone was seen a few times. The chain uses TRBV28 and TRBJ1-3, with D possibly matching TRBD1 (6 bases). Trimming cost V 4 bases and J 4 bases, with 26 bases left between them. This CDR3 is 19 amino acids long. From germline, CDR1 is MDHEN and CDR2 SYDVKM. The CDR3 is CASSSPIWTPGASGNTIYF. The CDR3 DNA reads TGTGCCAGCAGTTCCCCAATTTGGACCCCAGGGGCGTCCGGAAACACCATATATTTT.